The 25 T cell receptor beta chains given below trace back to one sample, sequenced in a study of CD8+ T cells in alopecia areata. It was cDNA, reverse transcribed from extracted RNA, that served as the sequencing template. Only in-frame clones appear in the TCRdb table, and some are missing; sequencing was by immunoSEQ multiplex PCR. There are 150,000 or so clones in the sample; about 90% occur only once, and more than 12% lies in the top ten. The sequences come from CD8+ T cells sorted from blood, collected at week 0. Receptor source: a human donor with alopecia areata.

The CDR3: CASTSETGNYGYTF. The CDR3 DNA follows: TGTGCCAGCACCTCGGAAACAGGGAACTATGGCTACACCTTC. The V and J genes are TRBV5-6 and TRBJ1-2, with a weak D call TRBD1 (6 bases). The CDR3 sequence is 14 residues long. Trimming removed 6 bases from V and 2 bases from J, with 14 bases in between. The germline V gene has CDR1 SGHDT and CDR2 YYEEEE.

The chain uses TRBV30 and TRBJ2-7; a weak D match, TRBD2 (5 bases). The ends were cut back, 2 bases at V and 6 bases at J, with 14 bases in the middle. The length of the CDR3 is 13 residues. Germline V lookup: CDR1 GTSNPN, CDR2 SVGIG (reference sequence). The CDR3 DNA reads as TGTGCCTGGAGTATCGGGGATACGGTCGAGCAGTACTTC. Residues: CAWSIGDTVEQYF.

J is TRBJ2-1 and V is TRBV9; 7 bases map to TRBD1. The CDR3 length is 14 residues. Trimming took 10 bases from V and 8 from J; bases not matched to a gene: 15. Germline V gene lookup returns CDR1 SGDLS and CDR2 YYNGEE. The CDR3 DNA reads TGTGCCTCCAACCGAGACAGGGTTGGGGATGAGCAGTTCTTC. Translation: CASNRDRVGDEQFF.

This chain uses TRBV9 with TRBJ2-4; D remains unclear. CDR3 size: 14 residues. Trimming took off 2 bases at V and 10 bases at J, with 16 bases between the two ends. CDR1 is SGDLS and CDR2 is YYNGEE in the germline V gene. CDR3 sequence reads: CASSVRAEAYIQYF. CDR3 nucleotide sequence: TGTGCCAGCAGCGTCCGGGCCGAGGCTTATATTCAGTACTTC.

This clone turned up a few times. The chain links TRBV4-1 to TRBJ2-3; D gene ambiguous. Germline V gene sequence: CDR1 MGHRA, CDR2 YSYEKL. Trimming pared 0 bases from V and 4 bases from J, leaving 8 bases between. The CDR3 spans 14 residues. The CDR3 DNA is TGCGCCAGCAGCCAAGATCGGCTAGCAGATACGCAGTATTTT. It is translated as CASSQDRLADTQYF.

The chain is built from TRBV13 and TRBJ1-1, with 8 bases fitting TRBD1. Trimming took 6 bases from V and 4 from J; bases not matched to a gene: 7. The CDR3 length is 14 residues. CDR1 PRHDT and CDR2 FYEKMQ come from the germline V gene (reference sequence). CDR3 nucleotide sequence: TGTGCCAGCAGAACACTAACAGGGGGCACTGAAGCTTTCTTT. Residues: CASRTLTGGTEAFF.

The rearrangement joins TRBV28 to TRBJ1-2; 9 bases are a match to TRBD1. Germline CDR1 is MDHEN and CDR2 is SYDVKM. The CDR3 extends over 14 amino acids. After removal of 6 bases from V and 7 bases from J, the junction contained 9 bases not matched to a gene. CDR3 coding DNA: TGTGCCAGCAGAAACGACAGGGGGTATCTTGGCTACACCTTC. It translates to CASRNDRGYLGYTF.

The chain recombines TRBV6-5 with TRBJ2-3; D unresolved. Between the trimmed V and J ends, which lost 5 bases and 2 bases, there was a span of 14 bases. The CDR3 consists of 15 residues. Germline assignment: CDR1 MNHEY and CDR2 SVGAGI. The CDR3 reads CASSPSTLSTDTQYF. DNA of the CDR3: TGTGCCAGCAGTCCATCGACCCTTTCCACAGATACGCAGTATTTT.

This clone was found once. The chain links TRBV5-1 to TRBJ2-7; D may correspond to TRBD1 or TRBD2 (5 bases each). This CDR3 is 14 amino acids long. The V gene lost 0 bases and the J gene lost 5 bases, with 12 bases spanning the gap. In germline, CDR1 is SGHRS, CDR2 YFSETQ. In nucleotides, the CDR3 is TGCGCCAGCAGCTTGGGGGACGGCCTCGACGAGCAGTACTTC. Amino acid sequence: CASSLGDGLDEQYF. Together with reference TRBV5-1 and TRBJ2-7, the CDR3 gives the full variable domain: KAGVTQTPRYLIKTRGQQVTLSCSPISGHRSVSWYQQTPGQGLQFLFEYFSETQRNKGNFPGRFSGRQFSNSRSEMNVSTLELGDSALYLCASSLGDGLDEQYFGPGTRLTVT.

CDR3 sequence: CASSPVGQDNEQFF. The CDR3 nucleotides are TGCGCCAGCAGTCCAGTTGGACAGGACAATGAGCAGTTCTTC. The chain combines TRBV4-1 with TRBJ2-1, with 7 bases fitting TRBD1. The CDR3 is 14 residues long. J was trimmed by 5 bases and V by 6 bases; bases with no gene match: 7. CDR1 MGHRA and CDR2 YSYEKL come from the germline V gene.

This clone has only one observation. V is TRBV4-1 and J is TRBJ2-1; TRBD2 agrees at 7 bases. V lost 1 base and J lost 7; bases outside the gene matches: 13. From germline, CDR1 is MGHRA and CDR2 YSYEKL. There are 17 residues in the CDR3. CDR3 protein: CASSQGEMAGVTNEQFF. DNA of the CDR3: TGCGCCAGCAGCCAAGGCGAAATGGCGGGAGTTACAAATGAGCAGTTCTTC.

Notes on this clone: Other DNA variants within this sample encode the same CDR3. The chain is built from TRBV4-1 and TRBJ2-7; unclear D gene. Trimming removed 0 bases at V and 4 bases at J, with 13 bases between. CDR3 length: 15 residues. Germline values: CDR1 MGHRA, CDR2 YSYEKL. CDR3 protein: CASSQESRGRYEQYF. CDR3 nucleotide sequence: TGCGCCAGCAGCCAAGAAAGTCGTGGGCGATACGAGCAGTACTTC.

The chain uses TRBV13 and TRBJ2-1; D ambiguous. The CDR3 runs to 15 residues. The V and J ends lost 0 bases and 5 bases respectively, with 11 bases between them. Germline-derived CDR1 and CDR2 are PRHDT and FYEKMQ (reference sequence). The chain's CDR3 is CASSLGLSQHNEQFF. In nucleotides, the CDR3 is TGTGCCAGCAGCTTAGGCCTAAGTCAGCACAATGAGCAGTTCTTC.

Comments on this clone: Without the conserved terminal phenylalanine or tryptophan, this CDR3 likely stems from a read error. The CDR3 coding sequence is TGTGCCAGCAGTACGGGACAGCCCTACGAGCAGTACCTC. This sequence encodes CASSTGQPYEQYL. This chain connects TRBV6-5 to TRBJ2-7; 7 nucleotides line up with TRBD1. The CDR3 sequence is 13 residues long. Per germline, CDR1 MNHEY and CDR2 SVGAGI. V was clipped by 5 bases and J by 2 bases; unmatched bases: 3.

This sequence joins TRBV27 and TRBJ2-3; TRBD1 might be the D (6 bases). This CDR3 is built from 15 residues. V was shortened by 6 bases and J by 3 bases, with 16 bases between the two germline ends. From germline, CDR1 is MNHEY and CDR2 SMNVEV (reference sequence). The DNA of the CDR3 is TGTGCCAGCAGACGCAGGGGTAGGGAGACAGATACGCAGTATTTT. Its protein is CASRRRGRETDTQYF.

The chain is built from TRBV28 and TRBJ2-7; D possibly uses TRBD1 or TRBD2 (5 bases each). The V gene lost 5 bases and the J gene lost 4 bases, with 12 bases spanning the gap. The CDR3 is 13 residues long. Germline assignment: CDR1 MDHEN and CDR2 SYDVKM. The CDR3 is CASSPRDGYEQYF. The CDR3 DNA reads as TGTGCCAGCAGTCCAAGGGACGGATACGAGCAGTACTTC.

The chain combines TRBV2 with TRBJ2-3, with D possibly TRBD1 on 6 matching bases. Germline lookup yields CDR1 SNHLY and CDR2 FYNNEI. V lost 6 bases and J lost 4, with 8 bases in between. The CDR3 has 12 amino acids. The CDR3: CASRGAPDTQYF. DNA of the CDR3: TGTGCCAGCAGGGGGGCCCCAGATACGCAGTATTTT.

The rearrangement links TRBV29-1 to TRBJ2-1; tentative D call: TRBD2 (6 bases). V lost 6 bases to trimming and J lost 8 bases, with 23 bases between them. This CDR3 is built from 15 residues. The germline CDR1 and CDR2 sequences are SQVTM and ANQGSEA. The CDR3 here is CSVQREYHGGDEQFF. CDR3 nucleotides: TGCAGCGTCCAACGGGAGTACCATGGGGGAGATGAGCAGTTCTTC.

The chain recombines TRBV27 with TRBJ2-1; 11 positions match TRBD1. The CDR3 runs 16 residues. Germline CDR1 and CDR2: MNHEY and SMNVEV (reference sequence). The V segment lost 2 bases and the J segment 7 bases; nucleotides outside the gene matches: 7. CDR3 region: CASSLLWTGGGNEQFF. DNA of the CDR3: TGTGCCAGCAGTTTACTCTGGACAGGGGGCGGGAATGAGCAGTTCTTC.

This chain links TRBV27 with TRBJ2-2, with TRBD2 matching over 7 bases. Germline lookup yields CDR1 MNHEY and CDR2 SMNVEV (reference sequence). The junction had 6 bases not matched to a gene; V was cut back by 5 bases and J by 6 bases. The CDR3 has 14 residues. The CDR3 DNA sequence: TGTGCCAGCAGTCTCGGACTAGAATCCGGGGAGCTGTTTTTT. It codes for CASSLGLESGELFF.

The chain combines TRBV5-8 with TRBJ2-7; D unclear. Trimming left V 2 bases short and J 7 bases short, with 7 bases between. The CDR3 covers 11 residues. The germline CDR1 and CDR2 sequences are SGHTS and YDEGEE. CDR3 bases: TGTGCCAGCAGCTTTTCCGTTGAGCAGTACTTC. As protein: CASSFSVEQYF.

The chain joins TRBV29-1 to TRBJ2-7, with TRBD2 matching over 9 bases. The trim removed 3 bases at V and 2 bases at J, leaving 17 bases unmatched. The CDR3 length is 18 residues. CDR1 is SQVTM and CDR2 is ANQGSEA in the germline V gene. CDR3 residues: CSVEGLAGKSRGAYEQYF. CDR3 nucleotide sequence: TGCAGCGTTGAGGGCCTAGCGGGAAAATCGAGGGGGGCCTACGAGCAGTACTTC.

The V call is TRBV19, the J call TRBJ2-1; perhaps TRBD2 as D (6 bases). V gave up 3 bases and J gave up 3 bases, with 12 bases separating them. This CDR3 spans 15 amino acids. The germline V gene has CDR1 LNHDA and CDR2 SQIVND (reference sequence). The CDR3 region is CASSIGLAFYNEQFF. The CDR3 DNA reads TGTGCCAGTAGTATCGGTCTAGCGTTCTACAATGAGCAGTTCTTC.

The chain recombines TRBV29-1 with TRBJ1-3; D gene uncertain. V lost 0 bases and J 2 bases, leaving 5 bases between the germline ends. Germline V gene lookup returns CDR1 SQVTM and CDR2 ANQGSEA. The CDR3 sequence is 13 residues long. CDR3 region: CSVEDGAGNTIYF. As DNA, the CDR3 is TGCAGCGTTGAAGATGGAGCTGGAAACACCATATATTTT. The full variable domain, completed using reference TRBV29-1 and TRBJ1-3, is SAVISQKPSRDICQRGTSLTIQCQVDSQVTMMFWYRQQPGQSLTLIATANQGSEATYESGFVIDKFPISRPNLTFSTLTVSNMSPEDSSIYLCSVEDGAGNTIYFGEGSWLTVV.

This clone appeared a single time. V gene TRBV9 combines with J gene TRBJ2-6; 8 positions match TRBD1. Germline trimming cut 4 bases from V and 1 base from J; bases unmatched to any gene: 19. Germline V gene lookup returns CDR1 SGDLS and CDR2 YYNGEE. The CDR3 extends over 21 amino acids. The CDR3: CASSFRTQGQGDGSGANVLTF. The CDR3 nucleotides are TGTGCCAGCAGCTTTCGGACCCAAGGACAGGGAGATGGGTCTGGGGCCAACGTCCTGACTTTC.